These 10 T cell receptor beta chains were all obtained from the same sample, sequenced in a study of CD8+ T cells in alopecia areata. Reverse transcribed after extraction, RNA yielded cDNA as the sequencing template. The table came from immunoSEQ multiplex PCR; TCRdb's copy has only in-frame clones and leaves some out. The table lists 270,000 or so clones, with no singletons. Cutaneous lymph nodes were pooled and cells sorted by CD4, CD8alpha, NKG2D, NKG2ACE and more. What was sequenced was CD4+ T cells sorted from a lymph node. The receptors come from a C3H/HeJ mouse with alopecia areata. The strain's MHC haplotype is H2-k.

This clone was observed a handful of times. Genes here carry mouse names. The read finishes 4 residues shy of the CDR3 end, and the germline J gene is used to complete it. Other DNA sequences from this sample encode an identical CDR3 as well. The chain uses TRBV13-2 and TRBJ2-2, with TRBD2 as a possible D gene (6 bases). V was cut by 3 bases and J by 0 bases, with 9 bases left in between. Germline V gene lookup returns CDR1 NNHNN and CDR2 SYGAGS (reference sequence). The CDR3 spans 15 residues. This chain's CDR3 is CASGVGGANTGQLYF. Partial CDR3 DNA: TGTGCCAGCGGTGTTGGGGGAGCAAACACCGGG.

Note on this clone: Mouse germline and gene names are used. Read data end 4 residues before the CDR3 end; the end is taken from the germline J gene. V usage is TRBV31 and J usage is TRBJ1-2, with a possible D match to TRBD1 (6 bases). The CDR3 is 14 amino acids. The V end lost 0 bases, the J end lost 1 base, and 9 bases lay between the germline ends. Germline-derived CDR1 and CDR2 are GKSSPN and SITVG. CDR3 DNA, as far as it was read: TGTGCCTGGAGTCTAACAGGGAGAAACTCC. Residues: CAWSLTGRNS. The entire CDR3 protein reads CAWSLTGRNSDYTF.

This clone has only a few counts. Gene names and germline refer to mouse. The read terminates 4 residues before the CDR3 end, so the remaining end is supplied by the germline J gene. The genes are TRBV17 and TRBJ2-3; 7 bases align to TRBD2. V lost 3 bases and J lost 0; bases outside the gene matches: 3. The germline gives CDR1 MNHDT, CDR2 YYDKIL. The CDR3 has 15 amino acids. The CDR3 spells CASSSWGFSAETLYF. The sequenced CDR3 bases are TGTGCTAGCAGTAGCTGGGGGTTTAGTGCAGAA.

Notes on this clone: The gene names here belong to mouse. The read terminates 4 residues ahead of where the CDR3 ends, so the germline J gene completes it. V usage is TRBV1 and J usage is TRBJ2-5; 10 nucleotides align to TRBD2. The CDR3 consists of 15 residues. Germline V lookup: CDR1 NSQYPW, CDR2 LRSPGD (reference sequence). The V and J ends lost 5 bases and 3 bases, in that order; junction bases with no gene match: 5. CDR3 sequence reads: CTCSPPGLGQDTQYF. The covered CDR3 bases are TGCACCTGCAGTCCTCCGGGACTGGGGCAAGAC.

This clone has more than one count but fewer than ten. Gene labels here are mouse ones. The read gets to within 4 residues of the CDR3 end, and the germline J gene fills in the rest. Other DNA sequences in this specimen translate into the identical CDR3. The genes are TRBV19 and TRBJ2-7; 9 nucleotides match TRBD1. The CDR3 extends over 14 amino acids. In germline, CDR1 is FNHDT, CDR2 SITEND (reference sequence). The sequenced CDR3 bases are TGTGCCAGCAGTATCAGGGGACAGGGATAT. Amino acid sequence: CASSIRGQGY. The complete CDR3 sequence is CASSIRGQGYEQYF.

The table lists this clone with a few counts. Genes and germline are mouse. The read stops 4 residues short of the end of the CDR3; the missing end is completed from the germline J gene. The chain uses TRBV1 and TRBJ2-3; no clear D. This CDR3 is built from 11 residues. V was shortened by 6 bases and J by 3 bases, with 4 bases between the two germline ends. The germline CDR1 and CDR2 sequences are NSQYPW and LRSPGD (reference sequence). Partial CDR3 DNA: TGCACCTGCAGGACAGCAGAA. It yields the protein CTCRTAE. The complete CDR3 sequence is CTCRTAETLYF.

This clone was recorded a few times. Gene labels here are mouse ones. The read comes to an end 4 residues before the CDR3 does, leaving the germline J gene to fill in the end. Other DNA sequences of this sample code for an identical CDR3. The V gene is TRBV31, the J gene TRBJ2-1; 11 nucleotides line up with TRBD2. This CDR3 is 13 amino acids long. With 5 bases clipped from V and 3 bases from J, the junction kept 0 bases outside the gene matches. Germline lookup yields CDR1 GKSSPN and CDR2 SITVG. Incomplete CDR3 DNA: TGTGCCTGGGGACTGGGGGGCTATGCT. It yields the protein CAWGLGGYA. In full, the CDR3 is CAWGLGGYAEQFF. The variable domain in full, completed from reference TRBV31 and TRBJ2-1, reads AQTIHQWPVAEIKAVGSPLSLGCTIKGKSSPNLYWYWQATGGTLQQLFYSITVGQVESVVQLNLSASRPKDDQFILSTEKLLLSHSGFYLCAWGLGGYAEQFFGPGTRLTVL.

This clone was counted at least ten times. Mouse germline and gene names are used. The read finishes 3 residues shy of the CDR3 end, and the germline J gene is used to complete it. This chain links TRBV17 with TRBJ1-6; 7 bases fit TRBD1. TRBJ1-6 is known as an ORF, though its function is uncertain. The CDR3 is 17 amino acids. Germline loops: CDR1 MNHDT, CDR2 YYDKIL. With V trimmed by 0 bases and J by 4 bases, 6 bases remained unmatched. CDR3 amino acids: CASSRDKRDRYNSPLYF. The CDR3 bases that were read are TGTGCTAGCAGTAGAGATAAACGGGACAGATATAATTCGCCC.

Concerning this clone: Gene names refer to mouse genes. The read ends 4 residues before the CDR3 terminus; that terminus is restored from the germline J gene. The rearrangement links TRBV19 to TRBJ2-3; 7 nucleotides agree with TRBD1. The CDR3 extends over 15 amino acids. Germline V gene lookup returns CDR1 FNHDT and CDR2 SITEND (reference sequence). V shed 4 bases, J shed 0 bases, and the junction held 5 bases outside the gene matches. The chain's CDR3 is CASSPLQGSAETLYF. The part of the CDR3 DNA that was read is TGTGCCAGCAGTCCCCTACAGGGGAGTGCAGAA.

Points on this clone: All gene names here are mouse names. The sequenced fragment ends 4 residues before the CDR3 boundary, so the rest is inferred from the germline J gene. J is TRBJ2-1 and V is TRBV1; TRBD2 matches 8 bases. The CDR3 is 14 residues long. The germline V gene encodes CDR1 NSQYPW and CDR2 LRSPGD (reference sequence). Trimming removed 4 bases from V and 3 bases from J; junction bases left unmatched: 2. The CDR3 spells CTCSVGLAYAEQFF. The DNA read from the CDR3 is TGCACCTGCAGTGTGGGACTGGCCTATGCT.